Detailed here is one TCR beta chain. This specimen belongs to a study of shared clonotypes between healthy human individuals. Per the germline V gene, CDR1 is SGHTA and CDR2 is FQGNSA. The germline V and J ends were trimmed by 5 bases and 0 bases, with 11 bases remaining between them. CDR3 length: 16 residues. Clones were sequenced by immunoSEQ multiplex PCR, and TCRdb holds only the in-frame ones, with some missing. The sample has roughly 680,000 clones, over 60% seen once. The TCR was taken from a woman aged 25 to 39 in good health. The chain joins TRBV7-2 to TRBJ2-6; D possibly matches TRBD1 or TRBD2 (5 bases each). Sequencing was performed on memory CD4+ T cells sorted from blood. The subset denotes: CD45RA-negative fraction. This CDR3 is CASSPQGASGANVLTF. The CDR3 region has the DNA TGTGCCAGCAGCCCCCAGGGAGCCTCTGGGGCCAACGTCCTGACTTTC.